The subject of this entry is one T cell receptor (beta chain). The data belong to a study of OX40 agonist ivuxolimab in advanced cancers. Libraries were prepared by immunoSEQ multiplex PCR; TCRdb keeps only in-frame clonotypes and omits some of them. The sample has about 52,000 clones; approximately 92% are singletons. Germline V gives CDR1 SGHAT, CDR2 FQNNGV. Trimming removed 5 bases at V and 1 base at J, with 5 bases between. The length of the CDR3 is 12 residues. The material was CD4+ or CD8+ T cells sorted from blood, obtained in a trial of the OX40 agonist ivuxolimab. The chain links TRBV11-2 to TRBJ1-1; D call uncertain. The TCR was taken from an adult with an advanced solid tumor such as melanoma, head and neck, liver or kidney cancer. CDR3 DNA sequence: TGTGCCAGCAGCATGGGGAACACTGAAGCTTTCTTT. Translating gives CASSMGNTEAFF.